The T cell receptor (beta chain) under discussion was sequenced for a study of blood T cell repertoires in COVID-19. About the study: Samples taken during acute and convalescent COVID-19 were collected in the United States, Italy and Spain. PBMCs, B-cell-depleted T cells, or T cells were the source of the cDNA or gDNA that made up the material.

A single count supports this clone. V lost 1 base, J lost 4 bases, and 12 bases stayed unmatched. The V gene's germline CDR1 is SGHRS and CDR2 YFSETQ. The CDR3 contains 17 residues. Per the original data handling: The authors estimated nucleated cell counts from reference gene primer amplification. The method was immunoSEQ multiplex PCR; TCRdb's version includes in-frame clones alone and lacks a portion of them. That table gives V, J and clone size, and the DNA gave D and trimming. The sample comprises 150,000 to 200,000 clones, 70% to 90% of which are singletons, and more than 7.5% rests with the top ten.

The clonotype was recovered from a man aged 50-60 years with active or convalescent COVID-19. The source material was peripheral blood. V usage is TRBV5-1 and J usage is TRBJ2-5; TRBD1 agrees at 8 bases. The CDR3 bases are TGCGCCAGCAGCTTGTTACCTGGCGGACAGGGAGGAGAGACCCAGTACTTC. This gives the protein CASSLLPGGQGGETQYF.